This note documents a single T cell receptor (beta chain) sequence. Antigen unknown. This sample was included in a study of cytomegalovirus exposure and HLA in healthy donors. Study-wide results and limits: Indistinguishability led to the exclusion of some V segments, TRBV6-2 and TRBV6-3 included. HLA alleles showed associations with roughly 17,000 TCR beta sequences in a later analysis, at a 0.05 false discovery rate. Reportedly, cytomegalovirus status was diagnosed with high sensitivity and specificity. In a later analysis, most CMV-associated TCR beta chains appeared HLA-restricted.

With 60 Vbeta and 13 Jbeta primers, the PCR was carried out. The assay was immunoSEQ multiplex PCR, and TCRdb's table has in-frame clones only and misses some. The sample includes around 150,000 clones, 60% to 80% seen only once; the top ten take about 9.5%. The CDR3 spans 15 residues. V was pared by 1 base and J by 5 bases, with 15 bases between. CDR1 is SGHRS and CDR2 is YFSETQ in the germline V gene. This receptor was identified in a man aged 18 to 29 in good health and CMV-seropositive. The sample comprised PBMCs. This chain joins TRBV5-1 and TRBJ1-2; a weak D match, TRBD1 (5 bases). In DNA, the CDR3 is TGCGCCAGCAGCTTGTGGTCCGGGGGGGGTTATGGCTACACCTTC. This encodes CASSLWSGGGYGYTF.